Presented here are 25 T cell receptor beta chains from one specimen sequenced in a study of vaccination effects on CD4 cells after COVID-19. Cells that had been cultured for 10 days were the source of isolated CD4+ T cells. BNT162b2 vaccine or mRNA-1273 vaccine was given to participants in two doses. The antigens these receptors bind are not known. Measured with immunoSEQ multiplex PCR; TCRdb has only the in-frame clones, and not every one. The sample holds tens of thousands of clones; about 74% are singletons and the top ten take about 2%. The sample in question was CD4+ T cells from PBMCs cultured without peptide, obtained after COVID-19 vaccination. The receptors originated from a human donor who received a COVID-19 vaccine.

This clone showed up just once. This sequence joins TRBV30 and TRBJ1-1, with 11 positions matching TRBD1. Trimming removed 7 bases from V and 11 bases from J; junction bases left unmatched: 12. Per the germline V gene, CDR1 is GTSNPN and CDR2 is SVGIG (reference sequence). This CDR3 contains 13 residues. CDR3 amino acids: CAYIGEGQGGAFF. The CDR3, as DNA: TGTGCCTACATTGGGGAGGGACAGGGGGGGGCTTTCTTT.

The rearrangement links TRBV9 to TRBJ2-2, with D perhaps TRBD2 (7 bases). The CDR3 has 16 amino acids. V dropped 0 bases and J dropped 3 bases, with 12 bases sitting between them. The V gene's germline CDR1 is SGDLS and CDR2 YYNGEE. The CDR3 sequence is CASSVGGGGYTGELFF. In DNA form, the CDR3 reads TGTGCCAGCAGCGTAGGAGGGGGGGGCTACACCGGGGAGCTGTTTTTT.

The chain links TRBV28 to TRBJ1-6; D is uncertain. Trimming shortened V by 4 bases and J by 5 bases, and 9 bases separated the two germline ends. Germline values: CDR1 MDHEN, CDR2 SYDVKM. This CDR3 spans 14 amino acids. CDR3 DNA sequence: TGTGCCAGCAGTTCCTGGTTTGATAATTCACCCCTCCACTTT. Protein: CASSSWFDNSPLHF. Full variable domain (outside the CDR3, taken from reference TRBV28 and TRBJ1-6): DVKVTQSSRYLVKRTGEKVFLECVQDMDHENMFWYRQDPGLGLRLIYFSYDVKMKEKGDIPEGYSVSREKKERFSLILESASTNQTSMYLCASSSWFDNSPLHFGNGTRLTVT.

The J gene is TRBJ2-7, the V gene TRBV6-5; 7 bases match TRBD1. J gave up 6 bases and V 2 bases, and 1 base lay outside the gene matches. Per the germline V gene, CDR1 is MNHEY and CDR2 is SVGAGI. The CDR3 sequence is 12 residues long. CDR3 residues: CASSYPGGEQYV. The CDR3 coding sequence is TGTGCCAGCAGTTACCCAGGGGGCGAGCAGTACGTC.

This CDR3 reads CASSFGLFQETQYF. The DNA for the CDR3 is TGTGCCAGCAGCTTCGGTCTGTTCCAAGAGACCCAGTACTTC. The chain couples TRBV5-4 to TRBJ2-5; D is unclear. V lost 2 bases to trimming and J lost 1 base, with 9 bases between them. The CDR3 has 14 amino acids. The germline V gene has CDR1 SGHNT and CDR2 YYREEE (reference sequence).

This clone was seen a handful of times. This chain connects TRBV5-8 to TRBJ2-3; either TRBD1 or TRBD2 may fit D (6 bases each). The V gene's germline CDR1 is SGHTS and CDR2 YDEGEE. The V end lost 7 bases, the J end lost 0 bases, and 15 bases lay between the germline ends. The CDR3 has 15 amino acids. CDR3 sequence (DNA): TGTGCCAGCCCGGCCTGGGGGGCTAGCACAGATACGCAGTATTTT. As protein: CASPAWGASTDTQYF.

This rearrangement joins TRBV5-8 to TRBJ2-3, with D perhaps being TRBD1 or TRBD2 (5 bases each). The CDR3 is made up of 18 amino acids. Trimming removed 7 bases from V and 0 bases from J, with 24 bases in between. CDR1 and CDR2 from the germline V gene are SGHTS and YDEGEE. Here the CDR3 reads CASPISWDGLKSTDTQYF. The CDR3 bases are TGTGCCAGCCCCATTTCTTGGGACGGACTTAAAAGCACAGATACGCAGTATTTT.

V gene TRBV7-2 combines with J gene TRBJ1-2; D is ambiguous. The CDR3 sequence is 15 residues long. Germline-derived CDR1 and CDR2 are SGHTA and FQGNSA. The germline V and J ends were trimmed by 1 base and 0 bases, with 9 bases remaining between them. The CDR3 DNA reads TGTGCCAGCAGCTTAGAGACGATCCCTAACTATGGCTACACCTTC. This gives the protein CASSLETIPNYGYTF.

The chain recombines TRBV6-5 with TRBJ2-1, with 9 bases matching TRBD1. Germline CDR1 MNHEY, CDR2 SVGAGI. V was clipped by 10 bases and J by 8 bases; unmatched bases: 9. The CDR3 has 13 residues. In DNA form, the CDR3 reads TGTGCCACCCGACAGGGGGGGGGCGATGAGCAGTTCTTC. Translating it yields CATRQGGGDEQFF.

This clone was seen more than once but under ten times. The CDR3, as DNA: TGTGCCTGGAGTGTTTCCGGGATTAGCGCTTTCTTT. It is translated as CAWSVSGISAFF. The chain recombines TRBV30 with TRBJ1-1; D is uncertain. The CDR3 runs 12 residues. The germline V and J ends were trimmed by 0 bases and 11 bases, with 13 bases remaining between them. CDR1 is GTSNPN, CDR2 SVGIG, per germline (reference sequence).

V gene TRBV7-2 combines with J gene TRBJ1-5; D uncertain. Germline V gene lookup returns CDR1 SGHTA and CDR2 FQGNSA. This CDR3 is 15 amino acids long. The germline V and J ends were trimmed by 1 base and 1 base, with 8 bases remaining between them. CDR3 DNA: TGTGCCAGCAGCTTAGTTGGCCAGAGCAATCAGCCCCAGCATTTT. Its translation: CASSLVGQSNQPQHF.

The chain uses TRBV10-1 and TRBJ1-4, with TRBD1 matching over 8 bases. Per germline, CDR1 WNHNN and CDR2 SYGVQD (reference sequence). The CDR3 extends over 14 amino acids. V dropped 10 bases and J dropped 4; count of bases not matched to a gene: 8. The CDR3 DNA follows: TGCGCCACCGATAAGGGACAGGATAATGAAAAACTGTTTTTT. Amino acids: CATDKGQDNEKLFF.

This chain joins TRBV6-4 and TRBJ2-3, with D perhaps matching TRBD1 (5 bases). Trimming stripped 4 bases from V and 0 bases from J, with 8 bases between. CDR1 is MRHNA, CDR2 SNTAGT, per germline. This CDR3 is built from 14 residues. The CDR3 reads CASSATASTDTQYF. The DNA for the CDR3 is TGTGCCAGCAGTGCGACAGCAAGCACAGATACGCAGTATTTT.

This chain uses TRBV24-1 with TRBJ2-5; D uncertain. The V gene's germline CDR1 is KGHDR and CDR2 SFDVKD. The CDR3 is made up of 11 amino acids. The V gene lost 3 bases and the J gene lost 4 bases, with 2 bases spanning the gap. CDR3 loop: CATSDRETQYF. The DNA of the CDR3 is TGTGCCACCAGTGATAGAGAGACCCAGTACTTC.

The V call is TRBV12-3 or TRBV12-4, the J call TRBJ2-5, with D maybe TRBD2 (5 bases). With 2 bases removed from V and 7 bases from J, the gap between germline ends came to 8 bases. This CDR3 is built from 12 residues. The CDR3 region is CASSLLAGTQYF. CDR3 nucleotides: TGTGCCAGCAGTTTACTCGCGGGGACCCAGTACTTC.

V is TRBV6-4 and J is TRBJ2-7, with TRBD1 as a possible D gene (5 bases). Looked up from germline, CDR1 is MRHNA and CDR2 is SNTAGT. V was pared by 2 bases and J by 3 bases, with 11 bases between. This CDR3 is built from 14 residues. The CDR3 DNA is TGTGCCAGCAGTGACCCGGCAGGACACTACGAGCAGTACGTC. The encoded protein is CASSDPAGHYEQYV.

The chain couples TRBV7-3 to TRBJ1-1; D possibly corresponds to TRBD1 (5 bases). CDR1 SGHTA and CDR2 FQGTGA come from the germline V gene. Deletions cut 3 bases from V and 1 base from J, with 9 bases between. The CDR3 loop spans 14 amino acids. CDR3 sequence (DNA): TGTGCCAGCAGCTTGGGACCGGAGAACACTGAAGCTTTCTTT. Translated: CASSLGPENTEAFF.

DNA for the CDR3: TGTGCCATCAGTTACGGGGGGGCCGGAGATACGCAGTATTTT. Its translation is CAISYGGAGDTQYF. The chain is built from TRBV10-3 and TRBJ2-3; 8 bases are a match to TRBD2. Germline-derived CDR1 and CDR2 are ENHRY and SYGVKD. The CDR3 has 14 residues. With V trimmed by 5 bases and J by 5 bases, 6 bases remained unmatched.

CDR3 amino acids: CASSGIGTGELFF. CDR3 in DNA: TGTGCCAGCAGTGGAATCGGGACCGGGGAGCTGTTTTTT. The J gene is TRBJ2-2, the V gene TRBV2; D is ambiguous. CDR3 length: 13 residues. The V end lost 4 bases, the J end lost 5 bases, and 8 bases lay between the germline ends. Germline CDR1 reads SNHLY; CDR2 reads FYNNEI.

CDR3 region: CASRGGSGNTIYF. As DNA, the CDR3 is TGCGCCAGCAGGGGAGGTTCTGGAAACACCATATATTTT. The chain combines TRBV5-1 with TRBJ1-3; the D is unclear. Germline-derived CDR1 and CDR2 are SGHRS and YFSETQ. The V gene lost 5 bases and the J gene lost 1 base, with 7 bases spanning the gap. This CDR3 region has 13 residues. Complete variable domain (other parts from reference TRBV5-1 and TRBJ1-3): KAGVTQTPRYLIKTRGQQVTLSCSPISGHRSVSWYQQTPGQGLQFLFEYFSETQRNKGNFPGRFSGRQFSNSRSEMNVSTLELGDSALYLCASRGGSGNTIYFGEGSWLTVV.

The rearrangement joins TRBV15 to TRBJ2-3; D assignment may be TRBD1 or TRBD2 (5 bases each). The CDR3 loop spans 14 amino acids. With 5 bases removed from V and 2 bases from J, the gap between germline ends came to 11 bases. Looked up from germline, CDR1 is LNHNV and CDR2 is YYDKDF (reference sequence). The CDR3 loop is CATSRDRPTDTQYF. The CDR3 DNA reads TGTGCCACCAGCCGGGACCGACCCACAGATACGCAGTATTTT.

The chain recombines TRBV7-2 with TRBJ2-2; D is unclear. Germline loops: CDR1 SGHTA, CDR2 FQGNSA. The CDR3 consists of 14 residues. With 4 bases removed from V and 7 bases from J, the gap between germline ends came to 13 bases. CDR3: CASSSRLGRGELFF. CDR3 DNA sequence: TGTGCCAGCAGCTCCCGACTGGGTCGCGGGGAGCTGTTTTTT. The full variable domain, rest sourced from reference TRBV7-2 and TRBJ2-2, is GAGVSQSPSNKVTEKGKDVELRCDPISGHTALYWYRQSLGQGLEFLIYFQGNSAPDKSGLPSDRFSAERTGGSVSTLTIQRTQQEDSAVYLCASSSRLGRGELFFGEGSRLTVL.

The rearrangement links TRBV19 to TRBJ2-1; 12 bases are shared with TRBD2. This CDR3 contains 15 residues. V gave up 5 bases and J gave up 9 bases; unmatched junction bases: 8. CDR1 is LNHDA, CDR2 SQIVND, per germline (reference sequence). The CDR3: CASSVSSGGASEQFF. DNA of the CDR3: TGTGCCAGTAGTGTGTCTAGCGGGGGGGCGTCTGAGCAGTTCTTC.

The V and J genes are TRBV4-3 and TRBJ1-1; D may be TRBD1 (6 bases). Per the germline V gene, CDR1 is LGHNA and CDR2 is YSLEER. Trimming left V 0 bases short and J 4 bases short, with 12 bases between. The CDR3 is made up of 15 amino acids. The CDR3 region has the DNA TGCGCCAGCAGCCAAGAGCCGGGGGCAGGCACTGAAGCTTTCTTT. Translation gives CASSQEPGAGTEAFF.

The chain employs TRBV5-1 and TRBJ1-6; 7 bases match TRBD1. The V gene end was trimmed by 7 bases and the J gene end by 6 bases; junction bases not matched to a gene: 7. Germline V gives CDR1 SGHRS, CDR2 YFSETQ. The CDR3 contains 14 residues. The CDR3: CASQEGQSNSPLHF. CDR3 sequence (DNA): TGCGCCAGCCAGGAGGGACAGTCTAATTCACCCCTCCACTTT.